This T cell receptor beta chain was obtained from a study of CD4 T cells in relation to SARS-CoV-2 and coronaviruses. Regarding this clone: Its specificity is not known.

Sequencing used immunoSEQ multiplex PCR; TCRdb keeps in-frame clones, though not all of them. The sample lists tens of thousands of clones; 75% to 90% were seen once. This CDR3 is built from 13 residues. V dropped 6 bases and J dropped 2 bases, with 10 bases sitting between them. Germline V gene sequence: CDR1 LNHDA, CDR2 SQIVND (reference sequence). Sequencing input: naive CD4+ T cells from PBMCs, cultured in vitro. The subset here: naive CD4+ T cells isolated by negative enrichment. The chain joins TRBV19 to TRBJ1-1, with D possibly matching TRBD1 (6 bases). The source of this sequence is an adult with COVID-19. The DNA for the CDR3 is TGTGCCAGTAGAGGACAGACAAACACTGAAGCTTTCTTT. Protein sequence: CASRGQTNTEAFF.